This T cell receptor (beta chain) was profiled in a study of shared clonotypes between healthy human individuals. The overall study: Each donor contributed plates that comprised three CD4 naive, three CD4 memory, two CD8 naive and one CD8 memory.

Findings and limits, study-wide: When naive CD4 clonotypes were compared across four donors, around 5% were shared.

Produced via immunoSEQ multiplex PCR; TCRdb's table is partial and in-frame only. The sample carries 2,500,000 or so clones, approximately 94% recorded once. The healthy adult donors were HIV-negative and reported no recent acute infections or vaccinations. With respect to this clone: The target antigen is unknown.

The source material was naive CD4+ T cells sorted from blood. Subset specified: CD45RA+ positively selected. The sequence was collected from a man younger than 35 in good health.

The CDR3 DNA reads TGCGCCAGCAGCCAGTCGCCCCAGACAGGGTCTGGAAACACCATATATTTT. It yields the protein CASSQSPQTGSGNTIYF. The rearrangement joins TRBV4-3 to TRBJ1-3; TRBD1 agrees at 7 bases. The J segment lost 1 base and the V segment lost 3 bases, leaving 9 bases of the junction unmatched. This CDR3 is built from 17 residues. Germline CDR1 LGHNA, CDR2 YSLEER.